This T cell receptor (beta chain) was captured in a study of T cell repertoires in cytomegalovirus infection. Turning to the study itself: It was recently identified HLA-C-restricted and well-studied HLA-B-restricted CMV epitopes that the study used. Broader study findings: The ex vivo response was dominated by HLA-C-restricted CMV-specific TCR beta clonotypes. Identification of carriers of CMV plus the relevant HLA was performed using cumulative public TCR beta family frequency.

TCRdb independently ran MiXCR on the reads; one entry per CDR3 protein. The table includes about 920,000 distinct CDR3 sequences, 31% detected once. The CDR3 is 17 amino acids. The junction had 7 bases not matched to a gene; V was cut back by 3 bases and J by 2 bases. Per the germline V gene, CDR1 is KGHDR and CDR2 is SFDVKD. This clonotype was seen a handful of times. What it binds is not known. This TCR came from a human donor in good health (CMV status not recorded). Some clones in this sample may be carry-over from other donors' samples. Sample: cultured CD8+ T cells from PBMCs, taken from culture after CMV antigen stimulation. The rearrangement links TRBV24-1 to TRBJ2-3; 10 bases map to TRBD2. CDR3: CATSDTASGGYTDTQYF. The CDR3 DNA reads TGTGCCACCAGTGATACGGCTAGCGGGGGCTACACAGATACGCAGTATTTT.